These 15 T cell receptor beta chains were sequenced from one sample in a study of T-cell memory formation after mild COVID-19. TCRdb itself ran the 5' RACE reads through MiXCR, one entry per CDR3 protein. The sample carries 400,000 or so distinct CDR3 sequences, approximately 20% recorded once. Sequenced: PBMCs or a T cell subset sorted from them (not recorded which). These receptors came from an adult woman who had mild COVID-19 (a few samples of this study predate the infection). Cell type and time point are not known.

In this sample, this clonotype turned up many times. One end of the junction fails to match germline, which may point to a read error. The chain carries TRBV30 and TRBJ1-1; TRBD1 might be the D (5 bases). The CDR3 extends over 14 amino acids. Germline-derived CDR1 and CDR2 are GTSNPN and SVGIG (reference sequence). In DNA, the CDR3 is TGTGCCCGGAGGGATTATGGGGCGGGCACTGAAGCTTTCTTT. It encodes CARRDYGAGTEAFF.

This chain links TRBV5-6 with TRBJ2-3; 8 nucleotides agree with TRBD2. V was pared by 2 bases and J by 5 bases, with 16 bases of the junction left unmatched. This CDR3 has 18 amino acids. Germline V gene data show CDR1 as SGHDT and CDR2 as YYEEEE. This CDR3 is CASSFRRYTGRARDTQYF. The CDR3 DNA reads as TGTGCCAGCAGCTTCCGCAGATATACCGGGAGGGCCAGAGATACGCAGTATTTT.

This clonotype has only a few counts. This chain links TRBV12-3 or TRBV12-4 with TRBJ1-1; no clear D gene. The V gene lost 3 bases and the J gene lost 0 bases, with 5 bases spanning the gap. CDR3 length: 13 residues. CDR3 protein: CASSFSMNTEAFF. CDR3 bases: TGTGCCAGCAGTTTTTCGATGAACACTGAAGCTTTCTTT.

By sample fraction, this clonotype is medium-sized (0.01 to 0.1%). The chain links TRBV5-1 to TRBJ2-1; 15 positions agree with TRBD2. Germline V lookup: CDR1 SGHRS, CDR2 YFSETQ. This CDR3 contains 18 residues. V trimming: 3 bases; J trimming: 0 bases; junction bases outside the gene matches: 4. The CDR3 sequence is CASSSGTSGRSSYNEQFF. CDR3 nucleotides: TGCGCCAGCAGCTCCGGGACTAGCGGGAGGAGCTCCTACAATGAGCAGTTCTTC.

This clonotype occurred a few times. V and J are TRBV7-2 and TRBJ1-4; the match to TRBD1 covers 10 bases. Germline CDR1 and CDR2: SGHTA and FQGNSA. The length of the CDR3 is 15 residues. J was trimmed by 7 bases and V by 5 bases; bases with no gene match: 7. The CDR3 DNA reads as TGTGCCAGCAGCCCGATGGGGACAGGGGTTGAAAAACTGTTTTTT. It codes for CASSPMGTGVEKLFF.

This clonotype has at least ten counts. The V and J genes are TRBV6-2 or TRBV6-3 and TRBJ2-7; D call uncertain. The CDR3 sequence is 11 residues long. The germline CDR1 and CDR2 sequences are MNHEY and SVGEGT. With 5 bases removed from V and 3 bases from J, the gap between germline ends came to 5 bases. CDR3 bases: TGTGCCAGCAGTCCTCGCTACGAGCAGTACTTC. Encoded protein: CASSPRYEQYF.

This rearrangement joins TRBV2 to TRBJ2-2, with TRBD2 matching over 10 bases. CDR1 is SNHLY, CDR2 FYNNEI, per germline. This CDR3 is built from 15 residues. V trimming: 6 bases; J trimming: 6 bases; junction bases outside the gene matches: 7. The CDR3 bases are TGTGCCAGCAGCCCCAGCGGGAGGGGGTCCGGGGAGCTGTTTTTT. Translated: CASSPSGRGSGELFF.

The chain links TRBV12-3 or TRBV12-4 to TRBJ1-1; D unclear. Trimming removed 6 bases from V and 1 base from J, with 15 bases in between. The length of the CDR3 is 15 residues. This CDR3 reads CASRGTAGPNTEAFF. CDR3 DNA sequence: TGTGCCAGCAGGGGAACAGCAGGCCCGAACACTGAAGCTTTCTTT.

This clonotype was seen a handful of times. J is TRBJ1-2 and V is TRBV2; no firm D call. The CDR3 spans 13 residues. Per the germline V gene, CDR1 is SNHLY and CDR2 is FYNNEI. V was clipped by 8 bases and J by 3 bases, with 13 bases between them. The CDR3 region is CASEVRADYGYTF. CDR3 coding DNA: TGTGCCAGCGAGGTCCGAGCTGACTATGGCTACACCTTC.

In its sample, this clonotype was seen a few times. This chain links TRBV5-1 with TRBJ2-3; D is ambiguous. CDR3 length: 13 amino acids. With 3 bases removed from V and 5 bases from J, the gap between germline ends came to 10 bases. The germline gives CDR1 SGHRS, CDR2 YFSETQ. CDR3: CASSSGAGDTQYF. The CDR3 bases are TGCGCCAGCAGCTCAGGCGCTGGAGATACGCAGTATTTT.

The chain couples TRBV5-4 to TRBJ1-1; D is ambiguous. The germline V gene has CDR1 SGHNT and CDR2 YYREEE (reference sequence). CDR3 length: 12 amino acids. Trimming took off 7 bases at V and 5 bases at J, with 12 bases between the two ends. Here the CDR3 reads CASQNAGTEAFF. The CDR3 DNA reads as TGTGCCAGCCAAAATGCGGGAACTGAAGCTTTCTTT.

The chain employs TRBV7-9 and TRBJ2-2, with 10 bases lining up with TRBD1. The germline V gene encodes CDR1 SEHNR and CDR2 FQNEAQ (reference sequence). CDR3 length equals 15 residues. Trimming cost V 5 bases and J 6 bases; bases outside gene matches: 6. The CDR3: CASSIGTGESGELFF. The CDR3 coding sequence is TGTGCCAGCAGCATCGGGACAGGGGAGTCCGGGGAGCTGTTTTTT.

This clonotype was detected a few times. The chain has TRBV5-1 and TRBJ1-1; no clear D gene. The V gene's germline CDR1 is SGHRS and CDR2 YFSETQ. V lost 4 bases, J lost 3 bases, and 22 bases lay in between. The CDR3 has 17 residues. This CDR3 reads CASSPGQGIVRDTEAFF. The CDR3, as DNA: TGCGCCAGCAGCCCTGGCCAAGGGATAGTTCGTGACACTGAAGCTTTCTTT.

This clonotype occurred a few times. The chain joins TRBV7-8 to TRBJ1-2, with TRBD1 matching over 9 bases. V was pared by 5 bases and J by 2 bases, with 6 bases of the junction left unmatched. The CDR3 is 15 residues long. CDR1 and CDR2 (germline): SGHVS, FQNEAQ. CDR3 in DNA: TGTGCCAGCAGCGAGGACGACAGGGGGAACTATGGCTACACCTTC. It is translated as CASSEDDRGNYGYTF. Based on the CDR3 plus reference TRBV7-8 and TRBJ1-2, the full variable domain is GAGVSQSPRYKVAKRGQDVALRCDPISGHVSLFWYQQALGQGPEFLTYFQNEAQLDKSGLPSDRFFAERPEGSVSTLKIQRTQQEDSAVYLCASSEDDRGNYGYTFGSGTRLTVV.

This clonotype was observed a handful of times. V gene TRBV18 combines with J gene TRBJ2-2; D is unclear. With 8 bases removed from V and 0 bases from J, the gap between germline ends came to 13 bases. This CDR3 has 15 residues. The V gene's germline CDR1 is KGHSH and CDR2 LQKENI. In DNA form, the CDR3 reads TGTGCCAGCCCCCCCTTACGGGCGAACACCGGGGAGCTGTTTTTT. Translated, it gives CASPPLRANTGELFF.